Following are 22 T cell receptor beta chains from one sample sequenced in a study of T cell responses to AZD1222 COVID-19 vaccine. TCRdb keeps only in-frame clones here, not all; method: immunoSEQ multiplex PCR. The data hold approximately 130,000 clones, with 70% to 90% observed a single time. Sequences were derived from peripheral blood, sampled 28 days after the second AZD1222 dose. The origin of the receptors is an adult who received the AZD1222 COVID-19 vaccine.

The chain carries TRBV6-4 and TRBJ1-5, with D possibly TRBD1 on 6 matching bases. CDR1 is MRHNA, CDR2 SNTAGT, per germline. The CDR3 extends over 15 amino acids. V gave up 6 bases and J gave up 4 bases, with 16 bases separating them. The CDR3 spells CASSREGGQNQPQHF. The CDR3 DNA is TGTGCCAGCAGCCGCGAAGGGGGTCAGAATCAGCCCCAGCATTTT.

The gene calls are TRBV24-1 and TRBJ1-1; D perhaps matches TRBD1 (5 bases). The germline V gene encodes CDR1 KGHDR and CDR2 SFDVKD. This CDR3 has 11 amino acids. With 3 bases removed from V and 10 bases from J, the gap between germline ends came to 8 bases. In DNA form, the CDR3 reads TGTGCCACCAGTGATGGGACGCTAGCTTTCTTT. The encoded protein is CATSDGTLAFF.

The genes are TRBV7-8 and TRBJ1-1; D unresolved. Germline-derived CDR1 and CDR2 are SGHVS and FQNEAQ. The CDR3 contains 12 residues. Between the trimmed V and J ends, which lost 8 bases and 0 bases, there was a span of 7 bases. The CDR3 here is CASRVLNTEAFF. CDR3 bases: TGTGCCAGCCGTGTTTTGAACACTGAAGCTTTCTTT.

This chain uses TRBV7-2 with TRBJ2-7; D call uncertain. V was clipped by 6 bases and J by 1 base, with 7 bases between them. The CDR3 is 12 residues long. Germline assignment: CDR1 SGHTA and CDR2 FQGNSA. The CDR3 is CASSLRSYEQYF. The CDR3 bases are TGTGCCAGCAGTCTGCGGTCCTACGAGCAGTACTTC.

V gene TRBV10-1 combines with J gene TRBJ2-1; 10 bases align to TRBD2. CDR1 is WNHNN and CDR2 is SYGVQD in the germline V gene (reference sequence). This CDR3 comprises 15 residues. The junction had 4 bases not matched to a gene; V was cut back by 3 bases and J by 5 bases. The DNA for the CDR3 is TGCGCCAGCAGTGACAGCGGGGGGGCCCACAATGAGCAGTTCTTC. Translation: CASSDSGGAHNEQFF.

This chain joins TRBV5-4 and TRBJ1-1; unclear D gene. V lost 0 bases and J lost 2, with 5 bases in between. From germline, CDR1 is SGHNT and CDR2 YYREEE (reference sequence). The CDR3 length is 13 residues. CDR3 sequence: CASSLGFNTEAFF. DNA of the CDR3: TGTGCCAGCAGCTTGGGGTTTAACACTGAAGCTTTCTTT. Complete variable domain (other parts from reference TRBV5-4 and TRBJ1-1): ETGVTQSPTHLIKTRGQQVTLRCSSQSGHNTVSWYQQALGQGPQFIFQYYREEENGRGNFPPRFSGLQFPNYSSELNVNALELDDSALYLCASSLGFNTEAFFGQGTRLTVV.

The chain recombines TRBV9 with TRBJ1-2, with D unclear. CDR1 and CDR2 (germline): SGDLS, YYNGEE. The CDR3 runs 13 residues. Trimming took 6 bases from V and 9 from J, leaving 18 bases between them. Written as DNA, the CDR3 is TGTGCCAGCACTCCTACGTCCCCTAGGAGCTACACCTTC. It specifies CASTPTSPRSYTF.

The V call is TRBV6-5, the J call TRBJ2-5, with TRBD1 identical over 8 bases. From germline, CDR1 is MNHEY and CDR2 SVGAGI. This CDR3 is built from 13 residues. Unmatched junction bases numbered 1, after V lost 5 bases and J lost 2 bases. The CDR3: CASSRDRQETQYF. The CDR3, as DNA: TGTGCCAGCAGTCGGGACAGGCAAGAGACCCAGTACTTC.

V and J are TRBV7-9 and TRBJ1-3, with D unresolved. CDR1 is SEHNR, CDR2 FQNEAQ, per germline (reference sequence). The CDR3 runs 14 residues. The V gene lost 5 bases and the J gene lost 2 bases, with 10 bases spanning the gap. This CDR3 is CASSPPGAGNTIYF. DNA for the CDR3: TGTGCCAGCAGCCCCCCCGGGGCTGGAAACACCATATATTTT.

The genes are TRBV12-3 or TRBV12-4 and TRBJ2-5; no clear D. The CDR3 spans 13 residues. Trimming cost V 2 bases and J 7 bases, with 11 bases left between them. CDR3: CASSLNVFGTQYF. In nucleotides, the CDR3 is TGTGCCAGCAGTTTAAATGTATTCGGGACCCAGTACTTC.

The rearrangement links TRBV9 to TRBJ2-1; 10 nucleotides match TRBD2. CDR3 length: 15 residues. Trimming cost V 3 bases and J 10 bases; bases outside gene matches: 10. Germline values: CDR1 SGDLS, CDR2 YYNGEE. CDR3 in amino acids: CASSGLAGVKYEQFF. As DNA, the CDR3 is TGTGCCAGCAGCGGGCTAGCGGGAGTCAAGTACGAGCAGTTCTTC.

The chain combines TRBV7-2 with TRBJ1-6; D is ambiguous. Germline V gene lookup returns CDR1 SGHTA and CDR2 FQGNSA. V lost 1 base to trimming and J lost 10 bases, with 17 bases between them. The CDR3 consists of 16 residues. The chain's CDR3 is CASSLGGGSGWSPLHF. In DNA, the CDR3 is TGTGCCAGCAGCTTAGGGGGTGGGTCCGGATGGTCACCCCTCCACTTT. Full variable domain (outside the CDR3, taken from reference TRBV7-2 and TRBJ1-6): GAGVSQSPSNKVTEKGKDVELRCDPISGHTALYWYRQSLGQGLEFLIYFQGNSAPDKSGLPSDRFSAERTGGSVSTLTIQRTQQEDSAVYLCASSLGGGSGWSPLHFGNGTRLTVT.

This chain joins TRBV6-5 and TRBJ2-5, with D unclear. The length of the CDR3 is 10 residues. V was shortened by 5 bases and J by 7 bases, with 5 bases between the two germline ends. Germline assignment: CDR1 MNHEY and CDR2 SVGAGI. CDR3 in DNA: TGTGCCAGCAGTCTAGTGACCCAGTACTTC. Translating it yields CASSLVTQYF.

This chain joins TRBV30 and TRBJ2-2; TRBD2 aligns across 9 bases. From germline, CDR1 is GTSNPN and CDR2 SVGIG (reference sequence). V lost 0 bases and J lost 3; bases outside the gene matches: 2. There are 15 residues in the CDR3. This CDR3 is CAWSVGLAYTGELFF. The CDR3 coding sequence is TGTGCCTGGAGTGTCGGACTAGCGTACACCGGGGAGCTGTTTTTT.

The CDR3 DNA reads as TGTGCCTGGAACTCAGGGCGATCCAATGAAAAACTGTTTTTT. Translated, it gives CAWNSGRSNEKLFF. The rearrangement joins TRBV30 to TRBJ1-4, with a possible D match to TRBD1 (5 bases). Germline CDR1 reads GTSNPN; CDR2 reads SVGIG (reference sequence). The CDR3 extends over 14 amino acids. Trimming took off 4 bases at V and 5 bases at J, with 14 bases between the two ends.

The J gene is TRBJ1-1, the V gene TRBV30; D not resolved. This CDR3 is 11 amino acids long. Germline values: CDR1 GTSNPN, CDR2 SVGIG (reference sequence). V lost 4 bases to trimming and J lost 1 base, with 4 bases between them. The CDR3 bases are TGTGCCTGGAACGAGAACACTGAAGCTTTCTTT. Translating it yields CAWNENTEAFF.

The chain is built from TRBV9 and TRBJ2-1; 9 bases are a match to TRBD2. This CDR3 comprises 17 residues. The germline gives CDR1 SGDLS, CDR2 YYNGEE. V lost 4 bases and J lost 8; bases outside the gene matches: 16. CDR3 residues: CASSPLPAGGRVDEQFF. In DNA form, the CDR3 reads TGTGCCAGCAGCCCTCTACCGGCGGGGGGGCGAGTGGATGAGCAGTTCTTC.

This chain connects TRBV18 to TRBJ2-1; 8 bases agree with TRBD1. The CDR3 is 14 residues long. V trimming: 3 bases; J trimming: 9 bases; junction bases outside the gene matches: 7. Germline V gives CDR1 KGHSH, CDR2 LQKENI. The CDR3 nucleotides are TGTGCCAGCTCACCGGTGGACAGGGAAGGTGAGCAGTTCTTC. Translating it yields CASSPVDREGEQFF.

J is TRBJ2-5 and V is TRBV18; TRBD2 agrees at 7 bases. The V gene end was trimmed by 1 base and the J gene end by 3 bases; junction bases not matched to a gene: 5. Germline V gene lookup returns CDR1 KGHSH and CDR2 LQKENI. The CDR3 totals 15 residues. The CDR3 reads CASSPRASGKETQYF. The CDR3 DNA is TGTGCCAGCTCACCACGGGCTAGCGGAAAAGAGACCCAGTACTTC.

The chain combines TRBV2 with TRBJ1-2, with D unclear. V was clipped by 4 bases and J by 2 bases, with 5 bases between them. There are 12 residues in the CDR3. Germline assignment: CDR1 SNHLY and CDR2 FYNNEI. CDR3 amino acids: CASSAGNYGYTF. CDR3 DNA sequence: TGTGCCAGCAGTGCAGGAAACTATGGCTACACCTTC.

The chain carries TRBV11-2 and TRBJ1-3; D is uncertain. V lost 5 bases and J 0 bases, leaving 2 bases between the germline ends. The CDR3 sequence is 12 residues long. Germline CDR1 and CDR2: SGHAT and FQNNGV. The CDR3 loop reads CASSPSGNTIYF. The CDR3 nucleotides are TGTGCCAGCAGCCCCTCTGGAAACACCATATATTTT.

V usage is TRBV27 and J usage is TRBJ2-1; TRBD2 aligns across 13 bases. Germline V lookup: CDR1 MNHEY, CDR2 SMNVEV (reference sequence). This CDR3 comprises 17 residues. V dropped 7 bases and J dropped 6; count of bases not matched to a gene: 12. CDR3 amino acids: CASIWTSGSLRGNEQFF. CDR3 sequence (DNA): TGTGCCAGCATCTGGACTAGCGGGAGCCTGAGGGGCAATGAGCAGTTCTTC.